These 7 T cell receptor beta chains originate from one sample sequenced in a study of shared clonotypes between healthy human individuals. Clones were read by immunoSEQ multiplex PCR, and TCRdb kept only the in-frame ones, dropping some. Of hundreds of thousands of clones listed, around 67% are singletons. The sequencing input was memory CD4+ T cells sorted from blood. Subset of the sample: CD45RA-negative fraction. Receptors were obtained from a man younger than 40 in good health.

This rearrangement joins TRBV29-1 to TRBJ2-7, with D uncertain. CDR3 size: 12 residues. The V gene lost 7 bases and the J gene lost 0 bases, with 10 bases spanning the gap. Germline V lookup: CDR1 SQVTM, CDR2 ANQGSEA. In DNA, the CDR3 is TGCAGCGCTGCCGGGTCCTCCTACGAGCAGTACTTC. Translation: CSAAGSSYEQYF.

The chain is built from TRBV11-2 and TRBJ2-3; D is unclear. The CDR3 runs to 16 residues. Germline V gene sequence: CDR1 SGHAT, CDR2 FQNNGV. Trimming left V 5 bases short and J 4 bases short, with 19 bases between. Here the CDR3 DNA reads TGTGCCAGCAGCATATCCGCAGCGTCTAAGGCAGATACGCAGTATTTT. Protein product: CASSISAASKADTQYF.

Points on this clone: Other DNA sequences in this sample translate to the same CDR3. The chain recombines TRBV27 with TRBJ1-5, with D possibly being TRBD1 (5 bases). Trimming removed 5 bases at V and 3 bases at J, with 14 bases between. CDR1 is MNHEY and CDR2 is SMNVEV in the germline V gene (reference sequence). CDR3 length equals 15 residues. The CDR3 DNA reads TGTGCCAGCAGTCCACGAAGGGGTATCAATCAGCCCCAGCATTTT. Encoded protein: CASSPRRGINQPQHF.

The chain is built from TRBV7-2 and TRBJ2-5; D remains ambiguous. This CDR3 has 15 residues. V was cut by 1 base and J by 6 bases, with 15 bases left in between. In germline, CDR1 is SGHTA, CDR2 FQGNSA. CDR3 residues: CASSLGRSDGKTQYF. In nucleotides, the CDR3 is TGTGCCAGCAGCTTAGGTCGGAGTGATGGGAAGACCCAGTACTTC.

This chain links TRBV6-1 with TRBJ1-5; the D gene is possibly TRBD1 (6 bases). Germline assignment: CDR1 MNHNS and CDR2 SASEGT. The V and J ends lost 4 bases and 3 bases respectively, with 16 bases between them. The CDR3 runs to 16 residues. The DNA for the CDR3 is TGTGCCAGCAGTGCGACAGGACAGAATCTCAATCAGCCCCAGCATTTT. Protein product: CASSATGQNLNQPQHF.

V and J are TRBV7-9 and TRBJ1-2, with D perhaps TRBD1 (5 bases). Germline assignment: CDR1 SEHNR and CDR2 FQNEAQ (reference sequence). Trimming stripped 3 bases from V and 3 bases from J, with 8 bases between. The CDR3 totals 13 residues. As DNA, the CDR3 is TGTGCCAGCAGCTTGGTGGGGGACTATGGCTACACCTTC. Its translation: CASSLVGDYGYTF.

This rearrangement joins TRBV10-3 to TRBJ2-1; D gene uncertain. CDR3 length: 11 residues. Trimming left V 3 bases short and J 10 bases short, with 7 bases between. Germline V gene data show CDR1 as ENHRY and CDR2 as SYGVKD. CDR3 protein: CAISELNEQFF. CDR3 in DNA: TGTGCCATCAGTGAATTAAACGAGCAGTTCTTC.